The rows below give T cell receptor beta chains drawn from one sample of a study of human T cells and chemical hapten exposure. From the RACE reads, TCRdb called clonotypes with MiXCR, one entry per CDR3 protein. The data contain 80,000 to 100,000 distinct CDR3 sequences, 7% to 8% of them singletons. The sequencing used whole blood, collected in connection with sensitization to the hapten diphenylcyclopropenone (DPC). All receptors derive from a woman between 25 and 40 years old with alopecia areata. Some clones in this sample may be carry-over from other donors' samples. CDR3s include the opening cysteine and the closing phenylalanine or tryptophan. The D gene is left open where the match is weak. Clone size is stated in some rows and not others, as once, few, many or a class when expanded.

>TRBD1|TRBV19|14|many
CATRGQGFYNEQFF
>.|TRBV12-3/TRBV12-4|14|few
CASTFGQLNTEAFF
>.|TRBV2|13|many
CASSGQPEGQAFF
>.|TRBV6-5|14|few
CASSSRTDHYGYTF
>.|TRBV29-1|12|many
CSVEPVNYGYTF
>.|TRBV12-3/TRBV12-4|15|few
CASSLSSWGNTEAFF
>.|TRBV25-1|14|.
CASSDFGSQETQYF
>TRBD2|TRBV7-6|15|few
CASSWDSMGGNEQFF
>TRBD1|TRBV28|15|many
CASSSPSTGSYGYTF
>.|TRBV7-9|12|.
CASSLPGPTQYF
>TRBD1|TRBV29-1|11|.
CSGGQNYGYTF
>TRBD1|TRBV7-9|16|many
CASSPPGTVNTGELFF
>.|TRBV30|14|.
CAWSYDSTQETQYF
>.|TRBV5-1|14|many
CASSPTTLNTEAFF
>TRBD2|TRBV6-5|15|.
CASSYSGAGEETQYF
>.|TRBV4-1|14|many
CASSQVPRTEKLFF
>.|TRBV20-1|14|many
CSARDMEVLNIQYF
>TRBD2|TRBV12-3/TRBV12-4|13|many
CASLAGAEETQYF
>TRBD2|TRBV12-3/TRBV12-4|16|many
CASRETSGGITDTQYF
>TRBD2|TRBV2|14|.
CASSVTSGKAEQFF
>TRBD1|TRBV20-1|13|.
CSALELGGLPQHF
>TRBD1|TRBV2|13|many
CASGQGQGQPQHF
>.|TRBV7-9|15|.
CASSLNRAFYNEQFF
>.|TRBV6-1|13|.
CASSDGVVNEQFF
>.|TRBV2|12|many
CASSENRDEQYF
>TRBD1|TRBV6-1|13|few
CAGTGGERYEQYF
>.|TRBV7-2|14|few
CASSLEASGTEAFF
>.|TRBV12-5|19|few
CASGLVPPDWGILNYGYTF
>.|TRBV27|15|.
CASSLRQGSYQPQHF
>.|TRBV5-4|16|.
CASSNGQKQNNSPLHF
>.|TRBV7-2|16|.
CASSLARDPNTGELFF
>.|TRBV12-3/TRBV12-4|14|many
CASSLANVNQPQHF
>TRBD1|TRBV29-1|11|.
CSLQGAYGYTF
>.|TRBV28|14|many
CASSLDGTYNEQFF
>.|TRBV29-1|14|.
CSVAGGHSNQPQHF
>.|TRBV21-1|16|.
CASSKGGRRAKNIQYF
>TRBD1|TRBV7-2|13|.
CASSLQGAYGYTF
>.|TRBV7-9|17|.
CASSFPSYTASTDTQYF
>.|TRBV10-3|14|.
CAISGAGAQETQYF
>.|TRBV7-2|14|few
CASSLWFENMEAFF
>.|TRBV1|17|many
CTSSQDNGAAVQETQYF
>TRBD2|TRBV20-1|14|many
CSAPIAGGDHEQYF